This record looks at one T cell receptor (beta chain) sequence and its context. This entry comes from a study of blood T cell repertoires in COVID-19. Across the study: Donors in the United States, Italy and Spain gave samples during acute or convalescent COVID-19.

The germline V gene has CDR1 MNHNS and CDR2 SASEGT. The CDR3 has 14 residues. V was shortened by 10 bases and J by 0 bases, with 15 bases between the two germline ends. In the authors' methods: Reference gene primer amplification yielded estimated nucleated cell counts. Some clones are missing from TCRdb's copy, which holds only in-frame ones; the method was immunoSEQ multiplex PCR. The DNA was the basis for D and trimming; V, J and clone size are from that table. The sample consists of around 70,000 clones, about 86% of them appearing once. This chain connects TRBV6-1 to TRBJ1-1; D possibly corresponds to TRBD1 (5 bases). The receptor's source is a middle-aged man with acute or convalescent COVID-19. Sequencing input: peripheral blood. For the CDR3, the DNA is TGTGCCACCCGAACGACAGCGATGAACACTGAAGCTTTCTTT. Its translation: CATRTTAMNTEAFF.